Shown below are 32 T cell receptor beta chains from a single sample sequenced in a study of T cells in Graves' hyperthyroidism and ophthalmopathy. There were TCR beta CDR3 regions amplified from RNA transcripts. Carried out on the TCR CDR3, a first-round RT-PCR used the HTBI primer set. TCRdb used MiXCR to reprocess the multiplex PCR reads, holding one entry per CDR3 protein. This sample has fewer than 700,000 distinct CDR3 sequences, with 15% to 20% found just once. The sample was blood. The receptors originated from a woman aged 30 to 39 with Graves' hyperthyroidism.

The genes are TRBV19 and TRBJ2-3, with D possibly TRBD2 on 6 matching bases. The CDR3 is made up of 14 amino acids. Trimming stripped 10 bases from V and 3 bases from J, with 17 bases between. CDR1 and CDR2 from the germline V gene are LNHDA and SQIVND (reference sequence). The CDR3 bases are TGTGCCACCCTGGGGCGGGGCCGGACAGATACGCAGTATTTT. Its protein product is CATLGRGRTDTQYF.

J is TRBJ1-4 and V is TRBV18, with D unresolved. The CDR3 has 15 amino acids. V dropped 2 bases and J dropped 7 bases, with 14 bases sitting between them. CDR1 is KGHSH and CDR2 is LQKENI in the germline V gene. CDR3 in amino acids: CASSPVEVQGEKLFF. CDR3 in DNA: TGTGCCAGCTCACCAGTGGAGGTGCAAGGTGAAAAACTGTTTTTT.

This clonotype appeared a few times. This sequence joins TRBV5-1 and TRBJ1-5, with TRBD1 as a possible D gene (6 bases). The CDR3 runs 15 residues. CDR1 and CDR2 (germline): SGHRS, YFSETQ. Trimming cost V 0 bases and J 7 bases, with 14 bases left between them. CDR3 nucleotides: TGCGCCAGCAGCTTGGAGCCGGGGCAGGGGCAGCCCCAGCATTTT. Residues: CASSLEPGQGQPQHF. The complete variable domain, with remaining parts taken from reference TRBV5-1 and TRBJ1-5, reads KAGVTQTPRYLIKTRGQQVTLSCSPISGHRSVSWYQQTPGQGLQFLFEYFSETQRNKGNFPGRFSGRQFSNSRSEMNVSTLELGDSALYLCASSLEPGQGQPQHFGDGTRLSIL.

This clonotype was picked up many times. The chain links TRBV7-8 to TRBJ2-3; no firm D call. Between the trimmed V and J ends, which lost 5 bases and 2 bases, there was a span of 17 bases. The length of the CDR3 is 16 residues. Germline lookup yields CDR1 SGHVS and CDR2 FQNEAQ. The CDR3 bases are TGTGCCAGCAGCCCACCTCGGCAGAGCAACACAGATACGCAGTATTTT. Amino acid sequence: CASSPPRQSNTDTQYF.

The sample holds many counts of this clonotype. The CDR3 nucleotides are TGTGCCAGCAGCCTCGACACCAGCACAGATACGCAGTATTTT. Its protein product is CASSLDTSTDTQYF. V and J are TRBV12-3 or TRBV12-4 and TRBJ2-3; D is ambiguous. Trimming took 6 bases from V and 0 from J, leaving 10 bases between them. This CDR3 is built from 14 residues.

This clonotype was picked up many times. This chain links TRBV3-1 with TRBJ1-5, with 9 bases identical to TRBD1. V was clipped by 8 bases and J by 4 bases; unmatched bases: 6. Germline values: CDR1 LGHDT, CDR2 YNNKEL (reference sequence). The CDR3 covers 14 residues. The CDR3 DNA reads as TGTGCCAGCGGTAGGACAGGGGAAAATCAGCCCCAGCATTTT. Translation gives CASGRTGENQPQHF.

This clonotype has only a few counts. This could be a read error, since a much larger clone is one nucleotide away. This chain uses TRBV28 with TRBJ2-2, with D hard to call. V was clipped by 7 bases and J by 1 base, with 4 bases between them. The germline V gene encodes CDR1 MDHEN and CDR2 SYDVKM. This CDR3 contains 12 residues. For the CDR3, the DNA is TGTGCCAGCAACCTGAACACCGGGGAGCTGTTTTTT. This sequence encodes CASNLNTGELFF.

This clonotype was observed many times. The chain carries TRBV12-3 or TRBV12-4 and TRBJ2-2, with D perhaps TRBD1 (6 bases). The CDR3 is 15 residues long. V was shortened by 4 bases and J by 5 bases, with 14 bases between the two germline ends. CDR3 amino acids: CASSYTGFRTGELFF. Here the CDR3 DNA reads TGTGCCAGCAGTTATACAGGGTTTAGAACCGGGGAGCTGTTTTTT.

This clonotype was found many times. The chain employs TRBV4-3 and TRBJ2-3; the D gene is possibly TRBD2 (6 bases). The length of the CDR3 is 14 residues. Per the germline V gene, CDR1 is LGHNA and CDR2 is YSLEER. Trimming removed 0 bases from V and 6 bases from J, with 10 bases in between. CDR3 in DNA: TGCGCCAGCAGCCAAGATTCGGGGGTGGATACGCAGTATTTT. It translates to CASSQDSGVDTQYF.

This clonotype occurred a few times. The chain combines TRBV11-3 with TRBJ1-4, with D perhaps TRBD1 (6 bases). Trimming pared 6 bases from V and 7 bases from J, leaving 18 bases between. The CDR3 contains 15 residues. Looked up from germline, CDR1 is SGHNT and CDR2 is YENEEA. CDR3 sequence reads: CASRFRWTAAEKLFF. The DNA for the CDR3 is TGTGCCAGCAGGTTCCGGTGGACAGCCGCTGAAAAACTGTTTTTT. Complete variable domain (other parts from reference TRBV11-3 and TRBJ1-4): EAGVVQSPRYKIIEKKQPVAFWCNPISGHNTLYWYLQNLGQGPELLIRYENEEAVDDSQLPKDRFSAERLKGVDSTLKIQPAELGDSAVYLCASRFRWTAAEKLFFGSGTQLSVL.

This clonotype was seen at least ten times. The V gene is TRBV7-2, the J gene TRBJ1-2; D unresolved. The germline CDR1 and CDR2 sequences are SGHTA and FQGNSA. Trimming removed 5 bases at V and 3 bases at J, with 13 bases between. This CDR3 comprises 14 residues. The CDR3 here is CASSVYNSDYGYTF. The CDR3 nucleotides read TGTGCCAGCAGCGTATACAACAGTGACTATGGCTACACCTTC.

At least ten counts were recorded for this clonotype. The chain recombines TRBV2 with TRBJ2-5, with D possibly being TRBD2 (5 bases). The length of the CDR3 is 13 residues. V was trimmed by 2 bases and J by 7 bases, leaving 11 bases between them. The germline CDR1 and CDR2 sequences are SNHLY and FYNNEI. CDR3 amino acids: CASSETSLGTQYF. CDR3 sequence (DNA): TGTGCCAGCAGTGAAACTAGTTTGGGGACCCAGTACTTC.

This clonotype was recorded at least ten times. The J gene is TRBJ2-3, the V gene TRBV5-1; TRBD1 aligns across 7 bases. The CDR3 totals 16 residues. Germline V gives CDR1 SGHRS, CDR2 YFSETQ. The V segment lost 6 bases and the J segment 2 bases; nucleotides outside the gene matches: 12. The CDR3 nucleotides read TGCGCCAGCAACCATCCCGGACAGGTCGTCACAGATACGCAGTATTTT. It translates to CASNHPGQVVTDTQYF.

This CDR3 is CSASTLSKEYF. For the CDR3, the DNA is TGCAGTGCTAGCACGCTTTCTAAGGAGTACTTC. The V gene is TRBV20-1, the J gene TRBJ2-7; D call uncertain. Trimming took off 3 bases at V and 11 bases at J, with 14 bases between the two ends. Per germline, CDR1 DFQATT and CDR2 SNEGSKA (reference sequence). This CDR3 comprises 11 residues.

At least ten counts were recorded for this clonotype. The rearrangement links TRBV28 to TRBJ2-1; D gene unclear. Trimming took 8 bases from V and 7 from J, leaving 6 bases between them. Germline CDR1 MDHEN, CDR2 SYDVKM. This CDR3 has 10 residues. This chain's CDR3 is CASSENEQFF. The CDR3 region has the DNA TGTGCCAGCTCAGAGAATGAGCAGTTCTTC.

This clonotype was recorded many times. V gene TRBV20-1 combines with J gene TRBJ1-1; D not certain. The CDR3 totals 12 residues. The germline CDR1 and CDR2 sequences are DFQATT and SNEGSKA (reference sequence). Trimming pared 7 bases from V and 1 base from J, leaving 10 bases between. For the CDR3, the DNA is TGCAGTGTTCCTCGGACGAACACTGAAGCTTTCTTT. This encodes CSVPRTNTEAFF.

V usage is TRBV11-2 and J usage is TRBJ2-7; 8 bases line up with TRBD1. With V trimmed by 6 bases and J by 5 bases, 9 bases remained unmatched. Germline assignment: CDR1 SGHAT and CDR2 FQNNGV. The CDR3 is 14 residues long. CDR3 in amino acids: CASSPYRGYNEQYF. For the CDR3, the DNA is TGTGCCAGCAGTCCATACAGGGGGTACAACGAGCAGTACTTC.

The chain joins TRBV30 to TRBJ1-4; 10 bases fit TRBD1. The CDR3 spans 15 residues. V shed 7 bases and J 2 bases; nucleotides not matched to a gene: 7. The germline gives CDR1 GTSNPN, CDR2 SVGIG (reference sequence). The CDR3 here is CAYRQGASTNEKLFF. DNA for the CDR3: TGTGCCTACCGACAGGGGGCTTCGACTAATGAAAAACTGTTTTTT.

This clonotype has a count of ten or more. The chain combines TRBV27 with TRBJ1-2; 8 nucleotides match TRBD1. The ends lost 4 bases at V and 1 base at J; junction bases unmatched: 14. CDR1 MNHEY and CDR2 SMNVEV come from the germline V gene (reference sequence). The length of the CDR3 is 18 residues. In DNA, the CDR3 is TGTGCCAGCAGTTCCCGCGCGGAAAGACAGGGGATTAACTATGGCTACACCTTC. It specifies CASSSRAERQGINYGYTF.

This clonotype was picked up a small number of times. V gene TRBV6-1 combines with J gene TRBJ2-7; D uncertain. This CDR3 comprises 13 residues. Germline values: CDR1 MNHNS, CDR2 SASEGT. The V gene lost 6 bases and the J gene lost 3 bases, with 12 bases spanning the gap. Here the CDR3 DNA reads TGTGCCAGCAGCTCCAGTTGGGGCTACGAGCAGTACTTC. Its translation: CASSSSWGYEQYF.

In this sample, this clonotype turned up many times. The rearrangement uses TRBV2 and TRBJ2-3; TRBD2 is a possible D gene (5 bases). This CDR3 is built from 14 residues. Germline V gives CDR1 SNHLY, CDR2 FYNNEI. Trimming took 7 bases from V and 6 from J, leaving 17 bases between them. The CDR3 loop is CASIQRNVADTQYF. For the CDR3, the DNA is TGTGCCAGCATACAGCGGAACGTGGCCGATACGCAGTATTTT.

The rearrangement joins TRBV30 to TRBJ2-6, with 11 bases that match TRBD1. The length of the CDR3 is 15 residues. Germline V CDR1 and CDR2: GTSNPN, SVGIG (reference sequence). After removal of 6 bases from V and 0 bases from J, the junction contained 1 base not matched to a gene. CDR3 sequence: CACGQGASGANVLTF. Here the CDR3 DNA reads TGTGCCTGCGGACAGGGGGCCTCTGGGGCCAACGTCCTGACTTTC.

This clonotype was observed at least ten times. The rearrangement links TRBV29-1 to TRBJ2-7; D may be TRBD2 (6 bases). Germline assignment: CDR1 SQVTM and CDR2 ANQGSEA. This CDR3 has 12 amino acids. V was clipped by 5 bases and J by 5 bases, with 13 bases between them. The CDR3 protein is CSVLTSSHEQYF. CDR3 sequence (DNA): TGCAGCGTTCTGACTAGTTCACACGAGCAGTACTTC.

J is TRBJ2-5 and V is TRBV29-1; 8 positions agree with TRBD2. The CDR3 has 16 amino acids. Trimming took 3 bases from V and 2 from J; bases not matched to a gene: 11. Per the germline V gene, CDR1 is SQVTM and CDR2 is ANQGSEA. CDR3 in amino acids: CSVESPSGHPQETQYF. The CDR3 DNA follows: TGCAGCGTTGAGTCCCCTAGCGGGCATCCACAAGAGACCCAGTACTTC.

The rearrangement joins TRBV15 to TRBJ2-7; weak D call: TRBD2 (5 bases). Trimming stripped 3 bases from V and 4 bases from J, with 13 bases between. The CDR3 totals 14 residues. Per the germline V gene, CDR1 is LNHNV and CDR2 is YYDKDF (reference sequence). The chain's CDR3 is CATSSHTSSYEQYF. The CDR3 DNA reads TGTGCCACCAGCAGTCATACTAGTTCTTACGAGCAGTACTTC.

This clonotype was seen repeatedly, ten times or more. The chain couples TRBV2 to TRBJ1-2; perhaps TRBD1 as D (6 bases). Trimming pared 9 bases from V and 2 bases from J, leaving 16 bases between. The CDR3 length is 14 residues. Per germline, CDR1 SNHLY and CDR2 FYNNEI. The CDR3 DNA follows: TGTGCCAGTGGGAAGGGGGGAAGCAACTATGGCTACACCTTC. Translating gives CASGKGGSNYGYTF.

This clonotype turned up a few times. The V gene is TRBV29-1, the J gene TRBJ2-7, with D tentatively TRBD1 or TRBD2 (7 bases each). CDR1 and CDR2 from the germline V gene are SQVTM and ANQGSEA. V shed 5 bases and J shed 5 bases, with 22 bases lying between them. The CDR3 is 15 residues long. The CDR3 here is CSVWTGLGDYDEQYF. In DNA, the CDR3 is TGCAGCGTTTGGACAGGTTTGGGGGACTACGACGAGCAGTACTTC.

This clonotype came up many times. This rearrangement joins TRBV7-6 to TRBJ2-7; 12 bases are a match to TRBD2. V lost 1 base to trimming and J lost 4 bases; unmatched junction nucleotides: 5. Germline-derived CDR1 and CDR2 are SGHVS and FNYEAQ. The CDR3 has 16 residues. CDR3 bases: TGTGCCAGCAGCTTAGAAGGACTAGCGGGAAGGTACGAGCAGTACTTC. It codes for CASSLEGLAGRYEQYF.

This clonotype came up many times. The chain recombines TRBV2 with TRBJ2-7, with D possibly being TRBD1 (6 bases). Germline-derived CDR1 and CDR2 are SNHLY and FYNNEI. The CDR3 runs 15 residues. Trimming cost V 6 bases and J 6 bases, with 21 bases left between them. The CDR3 nucleotides read TGTGCCAGCAGACGGAGCACAGGGACGGTTGGCGAGCAGTACTTC. Its protein product is CASRRSTGTVGEQYF.

This clonotype has only a few counts. The chain links TRBV28 to TRBJ1-4, with 7 nucleotides matching TRBD1. The V segment lost 6 bases and the J segment 7 bases; nucleotides outside the gene matches: 8. The CDR3 extends over 14 amino acids. Germline CDR1 is MDHEN and CDR2 is SYDVKM. The CDR3 nucleotides read TGTGCCAGCAGCCGAGACAGGGCAAGTGAAAAACTGTTTTTT. Translating gives CASSRDRASEKLFF.

The rearrangement joins TRBV2 to TRBJ1-2; no clear D gene. CDR1 is SNHLY and CDR2 is FYNNEI in the germline V gene. The CDR3 runs to 17 residues. V dropped 1 base and J dropped 4 bases, with 19 bases sitting between them. CDR3 nucleotides: TGTGCCAGCAGTGAAGGCAGTAGGCAGGAAATTGGCTATGGCTACACCTTC. Amino acid sequence: CASSEGSRQEIGYGYTF.

This clonotype was seen more than once but under ten times. V and J are TRBV9 and TRBJ2-5, with a tentative D call TRBD2 (6 bases). V was clipped by 0 bases and J by 2 bases, with 11 bases between them. Looked up from germline, CDR1 is SGDLS and CDR2 is YYNGEE. This CDR3 contains 15 residues. The CDR3 spells CASSVVAGSQETQYF. As DNA, the CDR3 is TGTGCCAGCAGCGTAGTGGCGGGGTCGCAAGAGACCCAGTACTTC.